Below, one T cell receptor beta chain is given with its context. Its antigen is unknown. The length of the CDR3 is 15 residues. V was cut by 4 bases and J by 3 bases, with 13 bases left in between. Germline V gives CDR1 LGHNA, CDR2 YNFKEQ. Treatment noted: oral pan-JAK inhibitor, 5-10 mg twice daily. Extraction of RNA preceded its reverse transcription into cDNA, which served as the sequencing template. Clones were sequenced by immunoSEQ multiplex PCR, and TCRdb holds only the in-frame ones, with some missing. The table has approximately 120,000 clones, over 60% seen once. This entry is derived from a study of CD8+ T cells in alopecia areata. Study-wide findings and caveats: Expanded CD8+ clones among the top 100, as well as scalp clonality, were significantly decreased by tofacitinib. Alopecia totalis/universalis scalp especially showed more expanded CD8+ clones than normal scalp. Persistence of many expanded lesional clones was seen in scalp and blood during tofacitinib. Links between baseline CD8+ expansion and response need larger treated cohorts.

The V call is TRBV4-2, the J call TRBJ1-5, with no clear D. The origin of this receptor is a human donor with alopecia areata. The source material was CD4+ T cells sorted from blood, sampled at week 4, from a patient treated with tofacitinib. CDR3 in amino acids: CASSLSTQVNQPQHF. CDR3 coding DNA: TGTGCCAGCAGCCTCTCTACTCAGGTCAATCAGCCCCAGCATTTT.